The 4 T cell receptor beta chains presented below share a single source sample, sequenced in a study of cytomegalovirus exposure and HLA in healthy donors. Profiled with immunoSEQ multiplex PCR; TCRdb holds only in-frame clones, not every one. The sample consists of tens of thousands of clones, more than 95% of them appearing once. The sequenced material came from PBMCs. These receptors came from a man aged 18-30 years in good health and CMV-seronegative.

The chain has TRBV7-3 and TRBJ2-1; D possibly corresponds to TRBD1 (5 bases). The ends were cut back, 3 bases at V and 4 bases at J, with 16 bases in the middle. Germline V lookup: CDR1 SGHTA, CDR2 FQGTGA. This CDR3 spans 16 amino acids. In DNA, the CDR3 is TGTGCCAGCAGCTTGAGCCCCTATAGGGGATACAATGAGCAGTTCTTC. Translated, it gives CASSLSPYRGYNEQFF.

This clone was recorded only once. The chain uses TRBV25-1 and TRBJ1-1, with D possibly TRBD1 on 5 matching bases. Deletions cut 4 bases from V and 0 bases from J, with 12 bases between. The CDR3 contains 15 residues. The germline V gene has CDR1 MGHDK and CDR2 SYGVNS. The CDR3 sequence: CASSAPGSMNTEAFF. The DNA for the CDR3 is TGTGCCAGCAGTGCTCCAGGGTCGATGAACACTGAAGCTTTCTTT.

This chain joins TRBV6-1 and TRBJ1-2; tentatively, D is TRBD1 (5 bases). The CDR3 covers 14 residues. Deletions cut 5 bases from V and 8 bases from J, with 18 bases between. Looked up from germline, CDR1 is MNHNS and CDR2 is SASEGT. Written as DNA, the CDR3 is TGTGCCAGCAGTCTTACAAGGGTGCAGGGAGGCTACACCTTC. It yields the protein CASSLTRVQGGYTF.

The chain has TRBV15 and TRBJ1-5; no clear D gene. The CDR3 totals 13 residues. CDR1 is LNHNV and CDR2 is YYDKDF in the germline V gene (reference sequence). V lost 0 bases, J lost 7 bases, and 7 bases lay in between. The CDR3 is CATSRDLTQPQHF. The DNA for the CDR3 is TGTGCCACCAGCAGAGATCTCACACAGCCCCAGCATTTT.